This T cell receptor (beta chain) stems from a study of cytomegalovirus exposure and HLA in healthy donors. In this sample, this clone turned up many times. Its specificity is unknown. Germline assignment: CDR1 SEHNR and CDR2 FQNEAQ (reference sequence). J lost 4 bases, V lost 11 bases, and 14 bases had no gene match. CDR3 size: 16 residues. Study findings and constraints: It was 164 TCR beta chains that were listed as cytomegalovirus-associated. The classifier was said to identify cytomegalovirus status with high specificity and sensitivity. In a later analysis, V- and J-gene trimming of beta chains associated with a DCLRE1C missense variant, replicated independently.

The PCR employed 60 Vbeta primers together with 13 Jbeta primers. Assay used: immunoSEQ multiplex PCR; TCRdb lists only in-frame clones, some missing. The repertoire includes 100,000 to 150,000 clones, approximately 8.9% of them detected once, and about 7.5% sits in the top ten. The TCR sequence derives from a woman aged 40 to 50 in good health and CMV-seropositive. Material: PBMCs. The chain combines TRBV7-9 with TRBJ2-1, with 10 bases aligning to TRBD2. DNA of the CDR3: TGTGCCGTAGCCGGGGATAGCGGGGGGTCTTACAATGAGCAGTTCTTC. It is translated as CAVAGDSGGSYNEQFF.